The 10 T cell receptor beta chains below all came from one sample that was sequenced in a study of post-analysis software for immune sequencing data. Researchers reported that TCR beta cDNA libraries carried unique molecular identifiers. TCRdb called the PCR reads again in MiXCR, with one record for every CDR3 protein. The sample holds about 680,000 distinct CDR3 sequences, roughly three fifths seen once. Broader study findings: TRBV segments more frequent in patients than in controls numbered a few and included TRBV5-6, TRBV5-1 and TRBV20-1.

No antigen has been identified for these receptors. The material sequenced was blood. Source of these receptors: a girl under 10 years old with multiple sclerosis.

This clonotype has more than one count but fewer than ten. The chain employs TRBV20-1 and TRBJ2-5; 7 bases align to TRBD2. The CDR3 covers 15 residues. V lost 6 bases, J lost 0 bases, and 10 bases stayed unmatched. Per germline, CDR1 DFQATT and CDR2 SNEGSKA (reference sequence). The CDR3 coding sequence is TGCAGTGCCTCTATTAAGCGGGGTTACCAAGAGACCCAGTACTTC. Protein product: CSASIKRGYQETQYF.

This clonotype has only a few counts. The genes are TRBV28 and TRBJ1-5; no clear D. The germline CDR1 and CDR2 sequences are MDHEN and SYDVKM. V dropped 4 bases and J dropped 7 bases, with 20 bases sitting between them. The CDR3 spans 16 residues. In nucleotides, the CDR3 is TGTGCCAGCAGTTCGGACCACACCCTTATGGGGCAGCCCCAGCATTTT. Its protein is CASSSDHTLMGQPQHF.

The V and J genes are TRBV27 and TRBJ1-2; D ambiguous. CDR3 length: 14 amino acids. Germline lookup yields CDR1 MNHEY and CDR2 SMNVEV (reference sequence). V was pared by 0 bases and J by 7 bases, with 12 bases between. The CDR3: CASSLSTRLGGYTF. The DNA of the CDR3 is TGTGCCAGCAGTTTATCGACCAGGCTGGGTGGCTACACCTTC.

This sequence joins TRBV20-1 and TRBJ1-2, with TRBD1 identical over 9 bases. V shed 6 bases and J 10 bases; nucleotides not matched to a gene: 15. The CDR3 runs to 14 residues. Germline-derived CDR1 and CDR2 are DFQATT and SNEGSKA (reference sequence). The CDR3 DNA sequence: TGCAGTGCGAGCGCTCTACAGGGGGCGGATGACTACACCTTC. Amino acid sequence: CSASALQGADDYTF.

V is TRBV29-1 and J is TRBJ2-3, with TRBD2 matching over 7 bases. Losses at the gene ends were 8 bases for V and 4 bases for J; bases not matched to a gene: 15. The CDR3 totals 15 residues. CDR1 is SQVTM, CDR2 ANQGSEA, per germline. The CDR3 reads CSTAPTSWRSDTQYF. In nucleotides, the CDR3 is TGCAGCACCGCGCCGACTAGCTGGAGGTCAGATACGCAGTATTTT.

CDR3 coding DNA: TGTGCCAGCAGCGTAAAAAACCGTTCGGTAGGGACCCAGTACTTC. Translation gives CASSVKNRSVGTQYF. The V and J genes are TRBV7-9 and TRBJ2-7; D not resolved. The J call may be mistaken, given a closer DNA end match to TRBJ2-5. The CDR3 totals 15 residues. Germline V gene data show CDR1 as SEHNR and CDR2 as FQNEAQ (reference sequence).

This sequence joins TRBV10-1 and TRBJ2-7; D possibly corresponds to TRBD1 (5 bases). V shed 8 bases and J shed 7 bases, with 18 bases lying between them. Germline CDR1 WNHNN, CDR2 SYGVQD (reference sequence). The CDR3 is 13 residues long. The CDR3 coding sequence is TGCGCCAGCGGGATTTCAGGGAATAGGGAGCAGTACTTC. Translating it yields CASGISGNREQYF.

In this sample, this clonotype turned up once. This rearrangement joins TRBV12-3 or TRBV12-4 to TRBJ2-1, with TRBD2 as a possible D gene (7 bases). The CDR3 has 15 amino acids. Trimming shortened V by 6 bases and J by 7 bases, and 19 bases separated the two germline ends. CDR3 in DNA: TGTGCCAGCAGCCTAGCCGGACTAGGGGGAAATGAGCAGTTCTTC. Its protein is CASSLAGLGGNEQFF.

The chain recombines TRBV29-1 with TRBJ1-2; D ambiguous. Trimming pared 1 base from V and 4 bases from J, leaving 10 bases between. The CDR3 length is 13 residues. From germline, CDR1 is SQVTM and CDR2 ANQGSEA. CDR3 sequence reads: CSVEGVRTYGYTF. In DNA form, the CDR3 reads TGCAGCGTTGAAGGAGTCCGCACCTATGGCTACACCTTC.

This rearrangement joins TRBV5-1 to TRBJ2-1; 12 bases match TRBD2. Trimming removed 3 bases from V and 0 bases from J; junction bases left unmatched: 7. CDR3 length: 18 amino acids. The germline CDR1 and CDR2 sequences are SGHRS and YFSETQ. The CDR3 bases are TGCGCCAGCAGCTCTGGACTAGCGGGAAGAAGCTCCTACAATGAGCAGTTCTTC. Its protein product is CASSSGLAGRSSYNEQFF.